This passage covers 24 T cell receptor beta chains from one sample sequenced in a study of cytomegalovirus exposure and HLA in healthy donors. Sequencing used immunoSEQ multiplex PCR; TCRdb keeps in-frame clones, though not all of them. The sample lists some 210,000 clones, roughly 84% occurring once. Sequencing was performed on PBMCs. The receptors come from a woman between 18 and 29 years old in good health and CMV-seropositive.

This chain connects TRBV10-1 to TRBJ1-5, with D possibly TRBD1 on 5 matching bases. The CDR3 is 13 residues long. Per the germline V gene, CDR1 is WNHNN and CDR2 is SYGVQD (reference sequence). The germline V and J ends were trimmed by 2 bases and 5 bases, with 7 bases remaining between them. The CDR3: CASSEAGHQPQHF. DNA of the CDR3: TGCGCCAGCAGTGAGGCAGGGCATCAGCCCCAGCATTTT.

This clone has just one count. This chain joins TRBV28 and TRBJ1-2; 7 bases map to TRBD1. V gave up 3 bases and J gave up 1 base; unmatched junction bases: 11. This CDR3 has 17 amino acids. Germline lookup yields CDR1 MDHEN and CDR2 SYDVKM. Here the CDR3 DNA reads TGTGCCAGCAGTTTTCGAGAGGGGCAGGGGGTTAACTATGGCTACACCTTC. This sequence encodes CASSFREGQGVNYGYTF.

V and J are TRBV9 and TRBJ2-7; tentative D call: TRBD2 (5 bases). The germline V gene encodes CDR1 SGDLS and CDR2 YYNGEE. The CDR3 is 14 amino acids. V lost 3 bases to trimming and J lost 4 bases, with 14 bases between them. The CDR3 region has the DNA TGTGCCAGCAGCGGAGGGCACGTAGGGTACGAGCAGTACTTC. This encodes CASSGGHVGYEQYF.

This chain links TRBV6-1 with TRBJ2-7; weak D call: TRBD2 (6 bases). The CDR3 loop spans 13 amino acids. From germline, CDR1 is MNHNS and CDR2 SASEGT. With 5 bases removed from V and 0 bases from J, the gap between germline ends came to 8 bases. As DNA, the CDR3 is TGTGCCAGCAGTTGGAGGGACTCCTACGAGCAGTACTTC. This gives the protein CASSWRDSYEQYF.

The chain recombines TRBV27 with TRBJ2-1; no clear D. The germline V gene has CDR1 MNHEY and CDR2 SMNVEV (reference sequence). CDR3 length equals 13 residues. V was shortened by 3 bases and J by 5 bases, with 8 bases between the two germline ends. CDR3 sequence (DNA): TGTGCCAGCAGTTTTTGGCCTGACAATGAGCAGTTCTTC. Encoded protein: CASSFWPDNEQFF.

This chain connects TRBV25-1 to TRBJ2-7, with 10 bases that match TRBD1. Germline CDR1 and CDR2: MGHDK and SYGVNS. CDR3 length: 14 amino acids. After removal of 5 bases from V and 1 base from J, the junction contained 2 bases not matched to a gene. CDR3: CASSSGQGSYEQYF. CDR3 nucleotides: TGTGCCAGCAGTTCGGGACAGGGGTCCTACGAGCAGTACTTC.

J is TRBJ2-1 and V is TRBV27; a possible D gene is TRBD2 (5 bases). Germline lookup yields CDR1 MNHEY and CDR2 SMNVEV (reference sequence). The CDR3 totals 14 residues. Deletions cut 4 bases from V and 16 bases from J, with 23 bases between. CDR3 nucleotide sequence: TGTGCCAGCAGTTCCGGAGGATATATAGGACGGGAATTCTTC. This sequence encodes CASSSGGYIGREFF.

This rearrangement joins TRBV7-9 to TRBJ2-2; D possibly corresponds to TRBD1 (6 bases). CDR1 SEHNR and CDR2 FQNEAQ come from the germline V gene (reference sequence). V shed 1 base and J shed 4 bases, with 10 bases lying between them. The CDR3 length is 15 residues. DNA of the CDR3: TGTGCCAGCAGCTTAGTCCGACAGGCCACCGGGGAGCTGTTTTTT. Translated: CASSLVRQATGELFF.

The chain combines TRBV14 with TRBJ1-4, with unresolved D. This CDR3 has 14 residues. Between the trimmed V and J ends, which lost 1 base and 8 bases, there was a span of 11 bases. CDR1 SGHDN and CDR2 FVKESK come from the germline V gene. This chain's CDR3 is CASSQVAGGEKLFF. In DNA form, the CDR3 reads TGTGCCAGCAGCCAAGTGGCGGGCGGAGAAAAACTGTTTTTT.

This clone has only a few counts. The CDR3 is CASSSRDRDMGGYTF. CDR3 nucleotide sequence: TGTGCCAGCAGCTCCCGGGACAGGGATATGGGTGGCTACACCTTC. The rearrangement joins TRBV5-5 to TRBJ1-2; 9 positions match TRBD1. The CDR3 loop spans 15 amino acids. CDR1 and CDR2 from the germline V gene are SGHKS and YYEKEE (reference sequence). The V segment lost 3 bases and the J segment 7 bases; nucleotides outside the gene matches: 10.

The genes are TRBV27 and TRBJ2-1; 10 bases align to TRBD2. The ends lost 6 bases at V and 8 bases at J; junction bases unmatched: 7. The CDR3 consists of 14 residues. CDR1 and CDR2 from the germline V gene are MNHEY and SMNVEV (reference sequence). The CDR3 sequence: CASRPSGSAHEQFF. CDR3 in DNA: TGTGCCAGCAGACCTAGCGGGAGTGCACATGAGCAGTTCTTC.

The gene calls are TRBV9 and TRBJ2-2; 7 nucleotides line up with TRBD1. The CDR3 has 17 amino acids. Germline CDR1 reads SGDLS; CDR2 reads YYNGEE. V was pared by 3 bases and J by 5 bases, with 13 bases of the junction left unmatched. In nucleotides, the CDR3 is TGTGCCAGCAGCGCCCCCGGGACAGCTGACTATACCGGGGAGCTGTTTTTT. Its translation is CASSAPGTADYTGELFF.

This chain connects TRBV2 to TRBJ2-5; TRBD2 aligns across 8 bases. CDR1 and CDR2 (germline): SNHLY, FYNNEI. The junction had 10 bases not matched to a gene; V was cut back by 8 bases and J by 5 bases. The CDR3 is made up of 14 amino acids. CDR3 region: CASGAAGVAETQYF. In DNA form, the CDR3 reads TGTGCCAGCGGGGCAGCGGGAGTGGCGGAGACCCAGTACTTC.

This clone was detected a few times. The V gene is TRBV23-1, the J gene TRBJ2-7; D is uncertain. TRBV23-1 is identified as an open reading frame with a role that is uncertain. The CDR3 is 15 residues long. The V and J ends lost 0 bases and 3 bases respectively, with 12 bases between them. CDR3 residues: CASSQSRRWNYEQYF. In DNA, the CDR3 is TGCGCCAGCAGTCAATCAAGGAGATGGAACTACGAGCAGTACTTC.

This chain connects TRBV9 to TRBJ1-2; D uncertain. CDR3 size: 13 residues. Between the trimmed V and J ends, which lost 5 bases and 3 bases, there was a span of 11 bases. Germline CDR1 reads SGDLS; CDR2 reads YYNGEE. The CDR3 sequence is CASRSGQHYGYTF. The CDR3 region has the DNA TGTGCCAGCAGGTCAGGTCAGCACTATGGCTACACCTTC.

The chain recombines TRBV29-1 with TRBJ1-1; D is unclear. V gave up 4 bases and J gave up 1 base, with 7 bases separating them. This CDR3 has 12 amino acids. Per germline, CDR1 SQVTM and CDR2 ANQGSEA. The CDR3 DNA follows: TGCAGCGTTGGAATCGGGAACACTGAAGCTTTCTTT. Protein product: CSVGIGNTEAFF.

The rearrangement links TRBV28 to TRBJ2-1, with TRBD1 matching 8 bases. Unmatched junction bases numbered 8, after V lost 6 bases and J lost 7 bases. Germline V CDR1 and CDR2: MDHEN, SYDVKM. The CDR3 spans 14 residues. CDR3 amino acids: CASSKTGVGNEQFF. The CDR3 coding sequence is TGTGCCAGCAGCAAGACAGGGGTGGGAAATGAGCAGTTCTTC.

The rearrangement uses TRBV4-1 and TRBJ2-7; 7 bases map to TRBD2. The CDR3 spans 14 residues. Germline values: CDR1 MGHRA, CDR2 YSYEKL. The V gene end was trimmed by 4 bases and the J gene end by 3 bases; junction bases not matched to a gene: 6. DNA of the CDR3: TGCGCCAGCAGCCGACAGACGGGGGGCTACGAGCAGTACTTC. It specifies CASSRQTGGYEQYF.

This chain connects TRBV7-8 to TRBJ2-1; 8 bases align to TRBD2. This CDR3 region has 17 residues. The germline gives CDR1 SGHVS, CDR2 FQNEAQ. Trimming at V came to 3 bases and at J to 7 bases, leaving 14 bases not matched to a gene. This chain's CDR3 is CASSFLPYRGGLNEQFF. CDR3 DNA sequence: TGTGCCAGCAGCTTTCTACCCTATCGGGGGGGGCTGAATGAGCAGTTCTTC.

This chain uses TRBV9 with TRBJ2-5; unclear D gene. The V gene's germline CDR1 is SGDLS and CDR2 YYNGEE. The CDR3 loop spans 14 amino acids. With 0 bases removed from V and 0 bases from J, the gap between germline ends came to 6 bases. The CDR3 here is CASSVGANQETQYF. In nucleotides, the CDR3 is TGTGCCAGCAGCGTAGGGGCAAACCAAGAGACCCAGTACTTC.

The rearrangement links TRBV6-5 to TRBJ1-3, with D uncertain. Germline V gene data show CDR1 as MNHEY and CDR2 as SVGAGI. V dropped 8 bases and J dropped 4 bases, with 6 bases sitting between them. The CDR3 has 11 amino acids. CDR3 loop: CASHLGNTIYF. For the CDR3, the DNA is TGTGCCAGCCACCTAGGAAACACCATATATTTT.

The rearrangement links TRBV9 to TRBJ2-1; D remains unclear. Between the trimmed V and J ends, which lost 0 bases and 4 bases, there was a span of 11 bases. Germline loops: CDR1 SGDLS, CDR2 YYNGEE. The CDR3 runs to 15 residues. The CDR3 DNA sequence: TGTGCCAGCAGCGTAGATTCAGGTTCGTACAATGAGCAGTTCTTC. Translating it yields CASSVDSGSYNEQFF.

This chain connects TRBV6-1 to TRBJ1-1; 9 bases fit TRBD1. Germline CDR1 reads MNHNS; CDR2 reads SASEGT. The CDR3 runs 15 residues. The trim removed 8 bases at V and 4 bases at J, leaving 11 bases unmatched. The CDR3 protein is CASPDRGPLTTEAFF. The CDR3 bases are TGTGCCAGCCCGGACAGGGGACCCCTCACCACTGAAGCTTTCTTT.

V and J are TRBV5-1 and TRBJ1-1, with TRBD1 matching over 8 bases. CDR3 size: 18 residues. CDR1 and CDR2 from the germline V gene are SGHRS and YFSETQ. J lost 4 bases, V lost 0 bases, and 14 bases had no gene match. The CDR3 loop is CASSLARARGRGSTEAFF. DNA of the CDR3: TGCGCCAGCAGCTTGGCCAGGGCCAGGGGGCGCGGGAGCACTGAAGCTTTCTTT. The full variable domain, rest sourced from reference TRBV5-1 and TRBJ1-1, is KAGVTQTPRYLIKTRGQQVTLSCSPISGHRSVSWYQQTPGQGLQFLFEYFSETQRNKGNFPGRFSGRQFSNSRSEMNVSTLELGDSALYLCASSLARARGRGSTEAFFGQGTRLTVV.